This TCR beta chain was identified in a study of shared clonotypes between healthy human individuals. This clone appeared once. Trimming took 3 bases from V and 4 from J; bases not matched to a gene: 6. Germline V gene data show CDR1 as WSHSY and CDR2 as SAAADI. The CDR3 runs 16 residues. Using immunoSEQ multiplex PCR, the repertoire was profiled, and TCRdb retains in-frame clones only, with some absent. Found here are 2 million to 3 million clones, more than 80% of them singletons; the top ten hold over 0.12%. The chain carries TRBV10-2 and TRBJ1-3; 10 nucleotides agree with TRBD1. The sequence derives from a man younger than 35 in good health. Sequenced material: naive CD4+ T cells sorted from blood. Indicated subset: CD45RA+ positively selected. The CDR3 here is CASSEPGQGSGNTIYF. CDR3 sequence (DNA): TGCGCCAGCAGTGAACCGGGACAGGGGTCCGGAAACACCATATATTTT.